The sequence of this T cell receptor beta chain was determined in a study of T cell clonality in common variable immunodeficiency. As concerns this clone: The antigen is undetermined. The CDR3 end lies 3 residues beyond the end of the read and is filled in from the germline J gene.

Method: immunoSEQ multiplex PCR; TCRdb's copy keeps in-frame clones and lacks some. The specimen has fewer than 40,000 clones, none found just once. General observations from the study: Fewer TCRbeta clones were shared among CVID subjects than controls. In common variable immunodeficiency, TCR beta chains reportedly carried fewer deletions and N-nucleotide insertions.

Patients had low serum IgG, IgA and/or IgM and specific antibody deficiency. Caucasian heritage predominated among both patients and controls. CVID subjects had received replacement immunoglobulin for at least one year. The CDR3 loop spans 14 amino acids. The V gene end was trimmed by 6 bases and the J gene end by 8 bases; junction bases not matched to a gene: 13. Germline V gene data show CDR1 as DFQATT and CDR2 as SNEGSKA (reference sequence). This clonotype was sampled from a human donor with common variable immunodeficiency. This chain joins TRBV20-1 and TRBJ2-1, with 7 bases that match TRBD2. The specimen was peripheral blood mononuclear cells. CDR3 protein: CSAVTSWIRDEQFF. The covered CDR3 bases are TGCAGTGCGGTGACTAGCTGGATAAGGGATGAG.